Below are 8 T cell receptor beta chains sequenced from a single sample in a study of T cell clonality in common variable immunodeficiency (dated by TCRdb to between 2014 and 2016). The receptor library was made with the immunoSEQ multiplex PCR assay. Sourced from immuneACCESS, this table was stored by TCRdb with only in-frame sequences that have V and J called. A share of the clones is absent; for the studies checked, an unresolved V gene accounts for under half, and the remainder has no known explanation. There are approximately 34,000 clones in this sample, and none of them is a singleton. The ten most abundant clones make up around 4% of the sample. Sequencing input: peripheral blood mononuclear cells. The receptors originated from a person aged 18 to 70 in good health.

This clone has a count of ten or more. The CDR3 region is CASTQGADSYEQYF. CDR3 DNA (partial): TGTGCCAGCACCCAAGGTGCAGACTCCTACGAG. The V gene is TRBV7-9, the J gene TRBJ2-7, with D unresolved. The CDR3 extends 3 residues past the end of the read, so its final part is completed from the germline J gene. Germline CDR1 reads SEHNR; CDR2 reads FQNEAQ (reference sequence). Trimming left V 7 bases short and J 0 bases short, with 13 bases between. This CDR3 has 14 amino acids. The whole variable domain, remainder taken from reference TRBV7-9 and TRBJ2-7, is DTGVSQNPRHKITKRGQNVTFRCDPISEHNRLYWYRQTLGQGPEFLTYFQNEAQLEKSRLLSDRFSAERPKGSFSTLEIQRTEQGDSAMYLCASTQGADSYEQYFGPGTRLTVT.

This clone has ten or more counts. The read stops 3 residues short of the end of the CDR3; the missing end is completed from the germline J gene. The rearrangement links TRBV5-1 to TRBJ2-7; unclear D gene. The V gene's germline CDR1 is SGHRS and CDR2 YFSETQ. The CDR3 runs to 15 residues. V was shortened by 0 bases and J by 3 bases, with 13 bases between the two germline ends. The CDR3 bases that were read are TGCGCCAGCAGCTTGGCCGGCGGAGCCAACTACGAG. This gives the protein CASSLAGGANYE. The full-length CDR3 reads as CASSLAGGANYEQYF.

This clone was picked up a small number of times. Read data end 3 residues before the CDR3 end; the end is taken from the germline J gene. This sequence joins TRBV6-1 and TRBJ1-2, with D possibly being TRBD1 (5 bases). This CDR3 comprises 14 residues. Germline V lookup: CDR1 MNHNS, CDR2 SASEGT. The CDR3 is CASSEVAGIGGYTF. The sequenced CDR3 bases are TGTGCCAGCAGTGAAGTCGCAGGGATCGGCGGC.

This clone was picked up many times. The sequenced CDR3 bases are TGCAGTGCTAGAGTTCCCCCAGGGGGAGCGGTCGCTGAA. It translates to CSARVPPGGAVAE. The CDR3, in full, reads CSARVPPGGAVAEAFF. V and J are TRBV20-1 and TRBJ1-1; 7 bases are a match to TRBD1. The read is 3 residues too short to cover the CDR3 end, so that end is filled in from the germline J gene. The germline V gene encodes CDR1 DFQATT and CDR2 SNEGSKA (reference sequence). V lost 1 base and J lost 6; bases outside the gene matches: 14. The CDR3 runs to 16 residues.

Turning to this clone: Read sequence stops 3 residues before the CDR3 end, and the germline J gene provides the missing end. The rearrangement uses TRBV7-9 and TRBJ1-1; D gene uncertain. V lost 5 bases to trimming and J lost 5 bases, with 15 bases between them. The CDR3 consists of 14 residues. Germline V CDR1 and CDR2: SEHNR, FQNEAQ (reference sequence). The CDR3 sequence is CASSPNSQMTEAFF. The sequenced CDR3 bases are TGTGCCAGCAGCCCGAACAGTCAGATGACTGAA.

This clone was counted many times. The part of the CDR3 DNA that was read is TGTGCCAGCAGCTTTGGGGGGTCAGACCCCGTTTGGGATACG. It yields the protein CASSFGGSDPVWDT. The whole CDR3 reads CASSFGGSDPVWDTQYF. The chain employs TRBV7-6 and TRBJ2-3; D possibly corresponds to TRBD2 (6 bases). Read coverage stops 3 residues before the CDR3 terminus; the germline J gene supplies the remainder. V shed 3 bases and J shed 6 bases, with 22 bases lying between them. The germline gives CDR1 SGHVS, CDR2 FNYEAQ. CDR3 length: 17 amino acids.

A few counts support this clone. The read is 3 residues too short to cover the CDR3 end, so that end is filled in from the germline J gene. The chain carries TRBV7-8 and TRBJ2-3; 15 bases are a match to TRBD2. The CDR3 is 16 amino acids. Per germline, CDR1 SGHVS and CDR2 FQNEAQ. CDR3 bases read: TGTGCCAGCAGCTTCGCCTTTGGGACTAGCGGGGGGACG. Encoded protein: CASSFAFGTSGGT. The full CDR3 is CASSFAFGTSGGTQYF.

In this sample, this clone turned up many times. The read gets to within 3 residues of the CDR3 end, and the germline J gene fills in the rest. This chain connects TRBV11-2 to TRBJ2-4; tentative D call: TRBD2 (6 bases). Trimming removed 4 bases from V and 8 bases from J, with 9 bases in between. This CDR3 comprises 12 residues. The germline V gene has CDR1 SGHAT and CDR2 FQNNGV. This chain's CDR3 is CASSSSSDIQYF. CDR3 bases read: TGTGCCAGCAGCTCCTCTAGCGACATT.